This entry lists 31 T cell receptor beta chains sequenced from one sample in a study of T-cell reconstitution after alpha-beta-depleted transplantation in children. Molecular barcoding with unique molecular identifiers was used for the TCRbeta library. Each CDR3 protein is one row after TCRdb ran MiXCR on the PCR reads. The table includes 580,000 or so distinct CDR3 sequences, about 21% detected once. The material was PBMCs, mostly from graft donor cells, obtained 360 days after TCRalphabeta/CD19-depleted stem cell transplant. The receptors shown here come from a boy in the first two years of life who had a stem cell transplant for acute myeloid leukemia, so the T cells may come from the graft donor.

This clonotype occurred many times. V usage is TRBV12-3 or TRBV12-4 and J usage is TRBJ2-1; 10 bases are shared with TRBD1. The CDR3 runs to 15 residues. V shed 5 bases and J 6 bases; nucleotides not matched to a gene: 7. CDR3 residues: CASSPVRTGGNEQFF. CDR3 DNA sequence: TGTGCCAGCAGTCCCGTCCGGACAGGGGGCAATGAGCAGTTCTTC.

This clonotype has a handful of counts. The rearrangement links TRBV2 to TRBJ2-5; D is perhaps TRBD1 (5 bases). Deletions cut 6 bases from V and 2 bases from J, with 16 bases between. Germline CDR1 and CDR2: SNHLY and FYNNEI. The CDR3 spans 15 residues. This chain's CDR3 is CASRKNRPTQETQYF. CDR3 nucleotides: TGTGCCAGCAGGAAGAACAGGCCGACACAAGAGACCCAGTACTTC.

The CDR3 sequence: CASSLGKGVGEQYV. For the CDR3, the DNA is TGCGCCAGCAGCTTGGGAAAGGGTGTGGGAGAGCAGTACGTC. This sequence joins TRBV5-1 and TRBJ2-7; D is unclear. The CDR3 loop spans 14 amino acids. Germline V lookup: CDR1 SGHRS, CDR2 YFSETQ. With 0 bases removed from V and 7 bases from J, the gap between germline ends came to 14 bases.

This clonotype has ten or more counts. The gene calls are TRBV5-1 and TRBJ2-5, with D perhaps assigned TRBD1 or TRBD2 (5 bases each). With 2 bases removed from V and 3 bases from J, the gap between germline ends came to 17 bases. The CDR3 is 16 residues long. Germline values: CDR1 SGHRS, CDR2 YFSETQ. Here the CDR3 reads CASSFPLTGTEETQYF. CDR3 sequence (DNA): TGCGCCAGCAGCTTCCCCCTCACCGGGACGGAAGAGACCCAGTACTTC.

The table lists this clonotype with a few counts. The V call is TRBV6-5, the J call TRBJ1-5, with TRBD1 identical over 7 bases. Unmatched junction bases numbered 13, after V lost 5 bases and J lost 0 bases. Germline-derived CDR1 and CDR2 are MNHEY and SVGAGI. The CDR3 is 18 residues long. The CDR3 DNA is TGTGCCAGCAGTCGGGATGGGACAGCACCATATAGCAATCAGCCCCAGCATTTT. It codes for CASSRDGTAPYSNQPQHF.

This clonotype was counted ten times or more. The genes are TRBV28 and TRBJ2-7, with no clear D. The germline V and J ends were trimmed by 5 bases and 4 bases, with 9 bases remaining between them. CDR1 and CDR2 from the germline V gene are MDHEN and SYDVKM. The CDR3 length is 12 residues. The CDR3 DNA is TGTGCCAGCAGTCCCGACCCGTACGAGCAGTACGTC. Its protein is CASSPDPYEQYV.

This clonotype appeared once. The chain joins TRBV5-1 to TRBJ2-7; possibly TRBD1 or TRBD2 for D (5 bases each). This CDR3 contains 14 residues. CDR1 SGHRS and CDR2 YFSETQ come from the germline V gene. V was clipped by 0 bases and J by 7 bases, with 14 bases between them. CDR3 coding DNA: TGCGCCAGCAGCTTGGGTTCCGGGGCGGGTGAGCAGTACGTC. It encodes CASSLGSGAGEQYV.

This clonotype turned up a few times. V and J are TRBV12-3 or TRBV12-4 and TRBJ2-3, with a possible D match to TRBD2 (5 bases). With 1 base removed from V and 4 bases from J, the gap between germline ends came to 15 bases. The CDR3 totals 16 residues. The CDR3 DNA is TGTGCCAGCAGTTTAGATGGCAGCGGACCCTCAGATACGCAGTATTTT. This sequence encodes CASSLDGSGPSDTQYF.

The CDR3 nucleotides are TGCGCCAGCACAACCGCTACCGGAGTAGCGGGGGCCAATTCAGATACGCAGTATTTT. Translated, it gives CASTTATGVAGANSDTQYF. V usage is TRBV5-1 and J usage is TRBJ2-3; 9 nucleotides line up with TRBD2. Per the germline V gene, CDR1 is SGHRS and CDR2 is YFSETQ. CDR3 length equals 19 residues. V shed 6 bases, J shed 4 bases, and the junction held 21 bases outside the gene matches.

This chain links TRBV7-8 with TRBJ2-7; D ambiguous. This CDR3 spans 14 amino acids. Per the germline V gene, CDR1 is SGHVS and CDR2 is FQNEAQ. Trimming removed 0 bases from V and 3 bases from J, with 9 bases in between. The DNA for the CDR3 is TGTGCCAGCAGCTTAGCGCACCAGAGCTACGAGCAGTACTTC. The encoded protein is CASSLAHQSYEQYF.

This clonotype was picked up many times. The chain carries TRBV12-3 or TRBV12-4 and TRBJ1-1, with D perhaps matching TRBD1 (6 bases). Trimming cost V 6 bases and J 2 bases, with 13 bases left between them. The length of the CDR3 is 14 residues. The CDR3 nucleotides are TGTGCCAGCAGCTGGGGACATGCTAACACTGAAGCTTTCTTT. Its protein is CASSWGHANTEAFF.

The chain employs TRBV24-1 and TRBJ2-1; 9 bases agree with TRBD2. The V gene's germline CDR1 is KGHDR and CDR2 SFDVKD. There are 16 residues in the CDR3. V shed 4 bases, J shed 0 bases, and the junction held 3 bases outside the gene matches. The DNA for the CDR3 is TGTGCCACCAGTGAATCGCGGGGGGGCTCCTACAATGAGCAGTTCTTC. Translating gives CATSESRGGSYNEQFF.

The chain recombines TRBV27 with TRBJ2-2, with TRBD1 as a possible D gene (5 bases). The CDR3 spans 11 residues. Germline V CDR1 and CDR2: MNHEY, SMNVEV (reference sequence). Trimming took off 8 bases at V and 7 bases at J, with 8 bases between the two ends. CDR3 sequence (DNA): TGTGCCAGCGGGCAGGGCGGGGAGCTGTTTTTT. Amino acid sequence: CASGQGGELFF.

This clonotype was counted ten times or more. This CDR3 is CASNDKGKYNEQFF. The CDR3 DNA follows: TGTGCCAGCAACGACAAGGGGAAATACAATGAGCAGTTCTTC. The V call is TRBV12-3 or TRBV12-4, the J call TRBJ2-1; weak D call: TRBD1 (5 bases). The CDR3 spans 14 residues. Trimming shortened V by 7 bases and J by 4 bases, and 14 bases separated the two germline ends.

This CDR3 reads CASSYSRGGVAFF. CDR3 in DNA: TGTGCCAGCAGTTACTCGAGAGGAGGGGTAGCTTTCTTT. The genes are TRBV6-5 and TRBJ1-1; possibly TRBD1 for D (5 bases). V was cut by 0 bases and J by 10 bases, with 12 bases left in between. This CDR3 comprises 13 residues. Germline CDR1 and CDR2: MNHEY and SVGAGI.

This clonotype was seen a few times. The V gene is TRBV20-1, the J gene TRBJ2-1; 11 bases match TRBD1. CDR1 and CDR2 from the germline V gene are DFQATT and SNEGSKA (reference sequence). There are 16 residues in the CDR3. Unmatched junction bases numbered 8, after V lost 0 bases and J lost 7 bases. CDR3 region: CSARDPGTGGGNEQFF. As DNA, the CDR3 is TGCAGTGCTAGAGATCCCGGGACAGGGGGGGGGAATGAGCAGTTCTTC.

CDR3 bases: TGCGCCAGCAGATTCGGAGAGATGAGCTACGAGCAGTACTTC. Its protein product is CASRFGEMSYEQYF. The chain recombines TRBV5-1 with TRBJ2-7, with D unclear. The CDR3 spans 14 residues. V was cut by 5 bases and J by 3 bases, with 15 bases left in between. Germline assignment: CDR1 SGHRS and CDR2 YFSETQ.

This clonotype was detected only a few times. The rearrangement links TRBV10-3 to TRBJ2-7; D perhaps matches TRBD1 (5 bases). Germline CDR1 ENHRY, CDR2 SYGVKD. This CDR3 is 15 amino acids long. Between the trimmed V and J ends, which lost 1 base and 4 bases, there was a span of 14 bases. DNA of the CDR3: TGTGCCATCAGTGAGTATCCCCCAGCAGGGTACGAGCAGTACGTC. Its protein product is CAISEYPPAGYEQYV.

The chain has TRBV18 and TRBJ2-6; D ambiguous. The CDR3 is made up of 16 amino acids. Germline lookup yields CDR1 KGHSH and CDR2 LQKENI. The V end was cut by 3 bases, the J end by 0 bases, with 9 bases between. DNA of the CDR3: TGTGCCAGCTCACCCTTAGCCTTCTCTGGGGCCAACGTCCTGACTTTC. Its translation: CASSPLAFSGANVLTF.

This clonotype was counted many times. The rearrangement uses TRBV2 and TRBJ2-1; D is unresolved. CDR1 and CDR2 from the germline V gene are SNHLY and FYNNEI. Trimming removed 6 bases at V and 4 bases at J, with 16 bases between. This CDR3 is built from 15 residues. The DNA of the CDR3 is TGTGCCAGCAGGACGACCTTGGACGGGTACAATGAGCAGTTCTTC. It encodes CASRTTLDGYNEQFF.

This clonotype was detected many times. The chain employs TRBV10-3 and TRBJ2-1; 7 nucleotides agree with TRBD1. Germline-derived CDR1 and CDR2 are ENHRY and SYGVKD. V was pared by 6 bases and J by 5 bases, with 10 bases of the junction left unmatched. The length of the CDR3 is 15 residues. The CDR3 protein is CAISSPGGPNNEQFF. In DNA form, the CDR3 reads TGTGCCATCAGCTCCCCAGGGGGACCCAACAATGAGCAGTTCTTC.

The gene calls are TRBV12-3 or TRBV12-4 and TRBJ2-3; D possibly corresponds to TRBD2 (5 bases). V was shortened by 3 bases and J by 2 bases, with 9 bases between the two germline ends. The CDR3 is made up of 14 amino acids. CDR3 loop: CASSLEDFTDTQYF. CDR3 sequence (DNA): TGTGCCAGCAGTTTGGAGGACTTCACAGATACGCAGTATTTT.

This clonotype occurred a few times. This chain joins TRBV12-3 or TRBV12-4 and TRBJ1-2, with 8 nucleotides matching TRBD1. The V gene end was trimmed by 5 bases and the J gene end by 6 bases; junction bases not matched to a gene: 5. This CDR3 has 13 residues. The CDR3, as DNA: TGTGCCAGCAGTCCGGGGACAGGACATGGCTACACCTTC. Its translation: CASSPGTGHGYTF.

This chain links TRBV7-3 with TRBJ1-2; a weak D match, TRBD1 (6 bases). The V end was cut by 1 base, the J end by 0 bases, with 12 bases between. The CDR3 length is 16 residues. Per germline, CDR1 SGHTA and CDR2 FQGTGA. CDR3 coding DNA: TGTGCCAGCAGCTTAAATTTAAGGACAGCTAACTATGGCTACACCTTC. It encodes CASSLNLRTANYGYTF.

This clonotype was seen more than once but under ten times. The chain carries TRBV6-5 and TRBJ2-1, with 8 nucleotides matching TRBD2. The CDR3 is 11 residues long. With V trimmed by 6 bases and J by 10 bases, 2 bases remained unmatched. Germline V gene lookup returns CDR1 MNHEY and CDR2 SVGAGI. The CDR3 coding sequence is TGTGCCAGCAGATTAGCGGGGGAGCAGTTCTTC. Its translation: CASRLAGEQFF.

The rearrangement links TRBV12-3 or TRBV12-4 to TRBJ2-1, with 11 bases fitting TRBD2. CDR3 length: 16 amino acids. J lost 6 bases, V lost 6 bases, and 10 bases had no gene match. This CDR3 is CASSPGRGLAANEQFF. CDR3 nucleotides: TGTGCCAGCAGCCCAGGAAGGGGACTAGCGGCCAATGAGCAGTTCTTC.

The V call is TRBV18, the J call TRBJ2-3; D is possibly TRBD2 (6 bases). CDR3 length equals 14 residues. The V end was cut by 5 bases, the J end by 1 base, with 10 bases between. Per germline, CDR1 KGHSH and CDR2 LQKENI. The CDR3 DNA is TGTGCCAGCTCAATTTCTAGCGGCACAGATACGCAGTATTTT. Its protein is CASSISSGTDTQYF.

This clonotype showed up many times. The CDR3 DNA reads TGCAGCGTGATCAGGACATTCACAGATACGCAGTATTTT. This encodes CSVIRTFTDTQYF. The chain couples TRBV29-1 to TRBJ2-3, with a possible D match to TRBD1 (5 bases). Germline CDR1 is SQVTM and CDR2 is ANQGSEA. V lost 6 bases, J lost 2 bases, and 12 bases lay in between. The CDR3 is 13 amino acids.

This clonotype was counted many times. The chain joins TRBV5-1 to TRBJ2-7; maybe TRBD1 (6 bases). V was shortened by 1 base and J by 2 bases, with 16 bases between the two germline ends. Germline V gene lookup returns CDR1 SGHRS and CDR2 YFSETQ. The CDR3 spans 16 residues. The CDR3 DNA is TGCGCCAGCAGCTTGCAAGGACAGCCGAGGACCTACGAGCAGTACTTC. This gives the protein CASSLQGQPRTYEQYF. Together with reference TRBV5-1 and TRBJ2-7, the CDR3 gives the full variable domain: KAGVTQTPRYLIKTRGQQVTLSCSPISGHRSVSWYQQTPGQGLQFLFEYFSETQRNKGNFPGRFSGRQFSNSRSEMNVSTLELGDSALYLCASSLQGQPRTYEQYFGPGTRLTVT.

The chain combines TRBV20-1 with TRBJ1-4, with no clear D. Germline-derived CDR1 and CDR2 are DFQATT and SNEGSKA (reference sequence). The CDR3 runs to 13 residues. The ends were cut back, 1 base at V and 5 bases at J, with 8 bases in the middle. DNA for the CDR3: TGCAGTGCTAGAGGTCTGGGGAATGAAAAACTGTTTTTT. Protein: CSARGLGNEKLFF.

This clonotype has a handful of counts. The rearrangement links TRBV11-3 to TRBJ2-3; perhaps TRBD2 as D (5 bases). The CDR3 runs 13 residues. Germline CDR1 and CDR2: SGHNT and YENEEA. Trimming took 5 bases from V and 6 from J, leaving 12 bases between them. In nucleotides, the CDR3 is TGTGCCAGCAGCCCCGTACTAGGGGATACGCAGTATTTT. This codes for CASSPVLGDTQYF. The full variable domain, with the rest looked up from reference TRBV11-3 and TRBJ2-3, is EAGVVQSPRYKIIEKKQPVAFWCNPISGHNTLYWYLQNLGQGPELLIRYENEEAVDDSQLPKDRFSAERLKGVDSTLKIQPAELGDSAVYLCASSPVLGDTQYFGPGTRLTVL.